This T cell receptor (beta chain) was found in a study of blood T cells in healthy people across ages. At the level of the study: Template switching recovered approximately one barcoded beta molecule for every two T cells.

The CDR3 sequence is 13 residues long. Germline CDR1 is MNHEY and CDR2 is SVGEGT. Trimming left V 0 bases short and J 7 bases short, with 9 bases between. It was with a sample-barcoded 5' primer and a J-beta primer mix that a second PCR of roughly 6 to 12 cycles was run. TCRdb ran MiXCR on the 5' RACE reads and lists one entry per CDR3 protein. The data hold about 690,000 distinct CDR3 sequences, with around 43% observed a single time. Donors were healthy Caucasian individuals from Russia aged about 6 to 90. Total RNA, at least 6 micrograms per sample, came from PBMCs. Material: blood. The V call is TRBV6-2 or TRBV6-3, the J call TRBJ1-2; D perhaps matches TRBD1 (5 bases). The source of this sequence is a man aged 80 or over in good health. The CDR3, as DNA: TGTGCCAGCAGTTACTCGAGCGGGACTGGCTACACCTTC. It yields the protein CASSYSSGTGYTF.